The 32 T cell receptor beta chains reported below all come from one sample, sequenced in a study of blood T cell repertoires in COVID-19. The assay was immunoSEQ multiplex PCR, and TCRdb's table has in-frame clones only and misses some. This table holds about 140,000 clones, 85% to 90% found once. The specimen was PBMCs or T cells enriched from blood (not recorded which). These receptors were obtained from a man aged 60 to 69 who had recovered from COVID-19.

V gene TRBV16 combines with J gene TRBJ1-5; no clear D gene. The CDR3 is 17 residues long. V lost 4 bases to trimming and J lost 0 bases, with 16 bases between them. Germline CDR1 is KGHSY and CDR2 is FQNENV. The CDR3 reads CASSPPNGDYSNQPQHF. DNA for the CDR3: TGTGCCAGCAGCCCTCCAAACGGAGATTATAGCAATCAGCCCCAGCATTTT.

The J gene is TRBJ1-5, the V gene TRBV6-5, with a tentative D call TRBD1 (6 bases). The CDR3 contains 12 residues. V was trimmed by 6 bases and J by 14 bases, leaving 17 bases between them. The germline CDR1 and CDR2 sequences are MNHEY and SVGAGI. DNA for the CDR3: TGTGCCAGCAGGACAGGACTAGCGGAGAAGCATTTT. It is translated as CASRTGLAEKHF.

The chain uses TRBV9 and TRBJ2-2; TRBD1 matches at 7 bases. V dropped 1 base and J dropped 2; count of bases not matched to a gene: 5. Germline CDR1 is SGDLS and CDR2 is YYNGEE. CDR3 length equals 16 residues. CDR3 nucleotide sequence: TGTGCCAGCAGCGTATACGACAGGGTTAACACCGGGGAGCTGTTTTTT. This sequence encodes CASSVYDRVNTGELFF.

This clone was counted once. V usage is TRBV7-6 and J usage is TRBJ2-7; maybe TRBD1 (5 bases). Germline values: CDR1 SGHVS, CDR2 FNYEAQ. V was pared by 5 bases and J by 2 bases, with 19 bases between. The CDR3 is 16 amino acids. CDR3 protein: CASSQDSQVGPYEQYF. For the CDR3, the DNA is TGTGCCAGCAGCCAAGACTCACAGGTGGGCCCCTACGAGCAGTACTTC.

The chain carries TRBV29-1 and TRBJ1-3; 8 nucleotides agree with TRBD1. This CDR3 contains 12 residues. V shed 7 bases, J shed 4 bases, and the junction held 3 bases outside the gene matches. The germline gives CDR1 SQVTM, CDR2 ANQGSEA. The CDR3 here is CSAWTGGNTIYF. The CDR3 nucleotides are TGCAGCGCTTGGACAGGGGGAAACACCATATATTTT.

This chain links TRBV5-5 with TRBJ2-7; TRBD1 matches 8 bases. V dropped 5 bases and J dropped 2; count of bases not matched to a gene: 6. Germline values: CDR1 SGHKS, CDR2 YYEKEE (reference sequence). The CDR3 is 14 amino acids. The CDR3: CASSQTGDPYEQYF. The CDR3 bases are TGTGCCAGCAGTCAGACAGGGGACCCCTACGAGCAGTACTTC.

The genes are TRBV28 and TRBJ2-1; 12 bases line up with TRBD2. The trim removed 5 bases at V and 1 base at J, leaving 6 bases unmatched. The CDR3 length is 17 residues. Germline CDR1 and CDR2: MDHEN and SYDVKM. The CDR3 sequence: CASSGGLAGLSYNEQFF. Written as DNA, the CDR3 is TGTGCCAGCAGTGGGGGACTAGCGGGTTTGTCCTACAATGAGCAGTTCTTC.

CDR3 DNA: TGTGCCAGCAGCTTTAGGCAGGGCTGGAGAGATTCACCCCTCCACTTT. This encodes CASSFRQGWRDSPLHF. The chain has TRBV5-8 and TRBJ1-6; tentatively, D is TRBD1 (5 bases). CDR1 and CDR2 (germline): SGHTS, YDEGEE. The CDR3 totals 16 residues. Trimming took 2 bases from V and 8 from J, leaving 17 bases between them.

Written as DNA, the CDR3 is TGTGCCAGCAGATACACAGTGCAAGAGACCCAGTACTTC. Amino acid sequence: CASRYTVQETQYF. V is TRBV6-5 and J is TRBJ2-5, with unresolved D. CDR3 length: 13 residues. Germline CDR1 reads MNHEY; CDR2 reads SVGAGI. The V gene lost 6 bases and the J gene lost 2 bases, with 10 bases spanning the gap.

The chain recombines TRBV2 with TRBJ1-4; D is unclear. V gave up 5 bases and J gave up 10 bases, with 11 bases separating them. The germline V gene encodes CDR1 SNHLY and CDR2 FYNNEI. The CDR3 is made up of 12 amino acids. CDR3 nucleotides: TGTGCCAGCAGTCCGAGCTCTGGAAAACTGTTTTTT. Translation gives CASSPSSGKLFF.

The table lists this clone with a few counts. This chain connects TRBV5-1 to TRBJ1-6; TRBD1 matches 8 bases. Trimming at V came to 4 bases and at J to 10 bases, leaving 7 bases not matched to a gene. Germline V gene sequence: CDR1 SGHRS, CDR2 YFSETQ. The CDR3 is 14 residues long. CDR3 bases: TGCGCCAGCAGCGTCGGACAGGGAGGCTCACCCCTCCACTTT. This translates into CASSVGQGGSPLHF. The full variable domain, rest sourced from reference TRBV5-1 and TRBJ1-6, is KAGVTQTPRYLIKTRGQQVTLSCSPISGHRSVSWYQQTPGQGLQFLFEYFSETQRNKGNFPGRFSGRQFSNSRSEMNVSTLELGDSALYLCASSVGQGGSPLHFGNGTRLTVT.

The J gene is TRBJ2-7, the V gene TRBV2; possibly TRBD2 for D (5 bases). The CDR3 has 13 residues. CDR1 SNHLY and CDR2 FYNNEI come from the germline V gene. Trimming pared 1 base from V and 6 bases from J, leaving 10 bases between. The CDR3 loop reads CASSEEEVGEQYF. CDR3 nucleotide sequence: TGTGCCAGCAGTGAAGAGGAGGTCGGCGAGCAGTACTTC.

The gene calls are TRBV5-1 and TRBJ1-2, with D possibly being TRBD1 (6 bases). This CDR3 contains 15 residues. Trimming stripped 1 base from V and 2 bases from J, with 12 bases between. CDR1 is SGHRS, CDR2 YFSETQ, per germline. The CDR3 reads CASSLRAGANYGYTF. The CDR3 coding sequence is TGCGCCAGCAGCTTGAGAGCAGGGGCCAACTATGGCTACACCTTC.

This clone was recorded once. The genes are TRBV30 and TRBJ1-1; a possible D gene is TRBD1 (5 bases). V lost 5 bases to trimming and J lost 3 bases, with 28 bases between them. CDR3 length: 18 amino acids. The V gene's germline CDR1 is GTSNPN and CDR2 SVGIG (reference sequence). CDR3 region: CAWGRDSTINRLYTEAFF. DNA of the CDR3: TGTGCCTGGGGCCGGGACTCCACGATCAATCGCCTCTACACTGAAGCTTTCTTT.

This chain joins TRBV11-3 and TRBJ1-1, with a possible D match to TRBD1 (5 bases). The V and J ends lost 5 bases and 2 bases respectively, with 9 bases between them. Per germline, CDR1 SGHNT and CDR2 YENEEA. There are 13 residues in the CDR3. The DNA of the CDR3 is TGTGCCAGCAGCGCAGACAGAAACACTGAAGCTTTCTTT. The encoded protein is CASSADRNTEAFF.

The chain employs TRBV19 and TRBJ2-7, with D hard to call. The CDR3 covers 15 residues. The ends were cut back, 1 base at V and 0 bases at J, with 10 bases in the middle. CDR1 and CDR2 (germline): LNHDA, SQIVND (reference sequence). The CDR3 sequence is CASSIARRSSYEQYF. CDR3 in DNA: TGTGCCAGTAGTATAGCCAGGCGAAGCTCCTACGAGCAGTACTTC.

The chain links TRBV9 to TRBJ1-1, with D perhaps matching TRBD1 (5 bases). V lost 4 bases and J 4 bases, leaving 14 bases between the germline ends. This CDR3 comprises 14 residues. CDR1 and CDR2 from the germline V gene are SGDLS and YYNGEE. The CDR3 DNA is TGTGCCAGCAGCCTCCAGCCTGGGGCCACTGAAGCTTTCTTT. Translating gives CASSLQPGATEAFF.

The rearrangement uses TRBV28 and TRBJ1-1; tentative D call: TRBD1 (5 bases). Trimming shortened V by 6 bases and J by 8 bases, and 16 bases separated the two germline ends. This CDR3 has 13 residues. Germline V gene sequence: CDR1 MDHEN, CDR2 SYDVKM. CDR3 DNA sequence: TGTGCCAGCAGGCTCCAGGGTTTAACGGAAGCTTTCTTT. Protein product: CASRLQGLTEAFF.

The chain recombines TRBV4-2 with TRBJ1-5; D gene ambiguous. Trimming left V 0 bases short and J 5 bases short, with 5 bases between. The CDR3 is 13 residues long. The germline gives CDR1 LGHNA, CDR2 YNFKEQ. As DNA, the CDR3 is TGTGCCAGCAGCCAAGACGAGGATCAGCCCCAGCATTTT. Translated: CASSQDEDQPQHF.

The chain is built from TRBV4-1 and TRBJ1-5, with D possibly matching TRBD1 (5 bases). The germline CDR1 and CDR2 sequences are MGHRA and YSYEKL. V was shortened by 0 bases and J by 6 bases, with 12 bases between the two germline ends. The CDR3 is 15 residues long. In DNA, the CDR3 is TGCGCCAGCAGCCAAGAATGGGACTTTGGTCAGCCCCAGCATTTT. This translates into CASSQEWDFGQPQHF.

This clone appeared a few times. J is TRBJ1-2 and V is TRBV7-9, with 8 positions matching TRBD1. The germline CDR1 and CDR2 sequences are SEHNR and FQNEAQ (reference sequence). V lost 5 bases and J lost 8; bases outside the gene matches: 4. The CDR3 is 12 residues long. The CDR3 DNA sequence: TGTGCCAGCAGCCTGACAGGGGTCGGCTACACCTTC. Its translation is CASSLTGVGYTF. Full variable domain (rest looked up from reference TRBV7-9 and TRBJ1-2): DTGVSQNPRHKITKRGQNVTFRCDPISEHNRLYWYRQTLGQGPEFLTYFQNEAQLEKSRLLSDRFSAERPKGSFSTLEIQRTEQGDSAMYLCASSLTGVGYTFGSGTRLTVV.

The chain uses TRBV28 and TRBJ1-2; D may be TRBD1 (5 bases). Germline V gene lookup returns CDR1 MDHEN and CDR2 SYDVKM. The CDR3 is 12 residues long. Trimming shortened V by 7 bases and J by 3 bases, and 9 bases separated the two germline ends. The CDR3 nucleotides read TGTGCCAGCATCGACAGTGACTATGGCTACACCTTC. Its protein is CASIDSDYGYTF.

The chain joins TRBV18 to TRBJ2-7; a possible D gene is TRBD2 (6 bases). The CDR3 has 16 residues. Looked up from germline, CDR1 is KGHSH and CDR2 is LQKENI. The germline V and J ends were trimmed by 6 bases and 0 bases, with 18 bases remaining between them. CDR3 protein: CASSPVIGGDSYEQYF. In DNA, the CDR3 is TGTGCCAGCTCGCCAGTGATCGGGGGTGACTCCTACGAGCAGTACTTC.

The chain recombines TRBV20-1 with TRBJ1-1; D perhaps matches TRBD1 (6 bases). The CDR3 contains 13 residues. Germline V lookup: CDR1 DFQATT, CDR2 SNEGSKA (reference sequence). Trimming took 3 bases from V and 4 from J, leaving 12 bases between them. DNA for the CDR3: TGCAGTGCTAGTCCCCAGGGGCTCACTGAAGCTTTCTTT. Translated, it gives CSASPQGLTEAFF.

J is TRBJ2-3 and V is TRBV21-1; the table's D call TRBD1 went unverified against the DNA. TRBV21-1 is termed a pseudogene. This CDR3 comprises 14 residues. The CDR3 bases are TGTGCCAGCATCATGGGACAGGACACAGATACGCAGTATTTT. It codes for CASIMGQDTDTQYF.

This clone was counted a few times. V usage is TRBV18 and J usage is TRBJ2-2; TRBD2 agrees at 9 bases. CDR1 KGHSH and CDR2 LQKENI come from the germline V gene. This CDR3 contains 15 residues. The trim removed 1 base at V and 6 bases at J, leaving 3 bases unmatched. The CDR3 coding sequence is TGTGCCAGCTCACCACTAGCGGGAGTTTCCGGGGAGCTGTTTTTT. Protein: CASSPLAGVSGELFF.

The rearrangement joins TRBV28 to TRBJ1-6, with 9 nucleotides matching TRBD1. Germline lookup yields CDR1 MDHEN and CDR2 SYDVKM. The length of the CDR3 is 12 residues. With 8 bases clipped from V and 12 bases from J, the junction kept 5 bases outside the gene matches. This CDR3 reads CASEGQGRPLHF. The CDR3 nucleotides are TGTGCCAGCGAGGGACAGGGTAGACCCCTCCACTTT.

V and J are TRBV15 and TRBJ2-7, with TRBD2 matching 10 bases. CDR1 and CDR2 (germline): LNHNV, YYDKDF (reference sequence). Germline trimming cut 0 bases from V and 10 bases from J; bases unmatched to any gene: 12. The CDR3 runs to 16 residues. The DNA of the CDR3 is TGTGCCACCAGCAGAGATCAGACTAGCGGGCCCCTCGGTCAGTACTTC. Amino acid sequence: CATSRDQTSGPLGQYF.

This clone has just a few counts. V and J are TRBV7-9 and TRBJ1-5; D is undetermined. This CDR3 spans 13 amino acids. Germline CDR1 reads SEHNR; CDR2 reads FQNEAQ (reference sequence). With 5 bases removed from V and 0 bases from J, the gap between germline ends came to 5 bases. CDR3: CASSDNSNQPQHF. DNA for the CDR3: TGTGCCAGCAGCGACAATAGCAATCAGCCCCAGCATTTT.

This rearrangement joins TRBV7-8 to TRBJ1-5; D gene ambiguous. Trimming shortened V by 6 bases and J by 5 bases, and 14 bases separated the two germline ends. CDR1 and CDR2 from the germline V gene are SGHVS and FQNEAQ. There are 14 residues in the CDR3. DNA of the CDR3: TGTGCCAGCAGTGAACTTTCGGTGTATCAGCCCCAGCATTTT. Protein: CASSELSVYQPQHF.

The chain joins TRBV7-3 to TRBJ2-7; D is possibly TRBD2 (6 bases). This CDR3 spans 13 amino acids. Germline CDR1 is SGHTA and CDR2 is FQGTGA. V was shortened by 10 bases and J by 0 bases, with 13 bases between the two germline ends. The CDR3: CATTGTFSYEQYF. The CDR3, as DNA: TGTGCCACCACCGGGACTTTCTCCTACGAGCAGTACTTC.

The J gene is TRBJ2-5, the V gene TRBV28, with 9 bases fitting TRBD2. V lost 8 bases, J lost 5 bases, and 12 bases stayed unmatched. The CDR3 has 15 residues. Germline-derived CDR1 and CDR2 are MDHEN and SYDVKM. The CDR3 loop reads CASRQAGGAKETQYF. In nucleotides, the CDR3 is TGTGCCAGCCGGCAGGCGGGGGGGGCTAAGGAGACCCAGTACTTC.